Below are 17 T cell receptor beta chains sequenced from a single sample in a study of T-cell reconstitution after alpha-beta-depleted transplantation in children. Unique molecular identifiers were incorporated when the TCRbeta library was constructed. In TCRdb, the PCR reads were re-called with MiXCR into one record per CDR3 protein. This repertoire shows a few hundred thousand distinct CDR3 sequences, 20% found once; its top ten account for less than 4.5%. Specimen: PBMCs from the stem cell graft donor, collected from the stem cell graft. These receptors originate from a human donor who donated a stem cell graft to a child with acute myeloid leukemia.

The table lists this clonotype with a few counts. The rearrangement joins TRBV6-1 to TRBJ2-3, with 12 bases aligning to TRBD2. Trimming at V came to 6 bases and at J to 1 base, leaving 8 bases not matched to a gene. The CDR3 length is 17 residues. Germline CDR1 and CDR2: MNHNS and SASEGT. CDR3: CASSRLAGVEGTDTQYF. CDR3 nucleotide sequence: TGTGCCAGCAGCAGACTAGCGGGAGTCGAGGGCACAGATACGCAGTATTTT.

V usage is TRBV12-3 or TRBV12-4 and J usage is TRBJ2-3, with TRBD2 matching over 14 bases. The J segment lost 4 bases and the V segment lost 6 bases, leaving 12 bases of the junction unmatched. CDR3 size: 18 residues. The CDR3 protein is CASRPRGGLAGVADTQYF. CDR3 DNA sequence: TGTGCCAGCAGACCTCGCGGGGGACTAGCGGGAGTGGCAGATACGCAGTATTTT.

This rearrangement joins TRBV12-3 or TRBV12-4 to TRBJ1-1; 9 bases are shared with TRBD1. The CDR3 contains 16 residues. The V gene end was trimmed by 5 bases and the J gene end by 2 bases; junction bases not matched to a gene: 9. The CDR3 region is CASSPGTGQGNTEAFF. CDR3 in DNA: TGTGCCAGCAGTCCCGGGACAGGGCAAGGAAACACTGAAGCTTTCTTT.

The V gene is TRBV20-1, the J gene TRBJ2-1; 8 nucleotides line up with TRBD2. The CDR3 loop spans 14 amino acids. With 5 bases clipped from V and 4 bases from J, the junction kept 7 bases outside the gene matches. Germline V gene lookup returns CDR1 DFQATT and CDR2 SNEGSKA (reference sequence). This CDR3 is CSAQSGSRYNEQFF. The CDR3 nucleotides read TGCAGTGCTCAAAGCGGGAGTAGGTACAATGAGCAGTTCTTC.

Comment on this clonotype: This may come from a read error, since a much larger clone is one base off. V usage is TRBV20-1 and J usage is TRBJ1-5, with 7 positions matching TRBD1. Germline V gene lookup returns CDR1 DFQATT and CDR2 SNEGSKA (reference sequence). The CDR3 has 16 residues. The CDR3 loop reads CIAPVGTAYSNQPQHF. CDR3 nucleotides: TGCATTGCTCCTGTCGGGACAGCTTATAGCAATCAGCCCCAGCATTTT.

The CDR3 is CSARAAKGTSTQETQYF. The CDR3 DNA sequence: TGCAGTGCTAGAGCGGCAAAGGGGACTAGTACACAGGAGACCCAGTACTTC. The chain couples TRBV20-1 to TRBJ2-5, with TRBD2 matching over 8 bases. The CDR3 runs to 17 residues. The germline CDR1 and CDR2 sequences are DFQATT and SNEGSKA (reference sequence). J gave up 5 bases and V 1 base, and 15 bases lay outside the gene matches.

Ten or more counts support this clonotype. The J gene is TRBJ2-5, the V gene TRBV20-1; maybe TRBD2 (6 bases). This CDR3 has 11 amino acids. Per the germline V gene, CDR1 is DFQATT and CDR2 is SNEGSKA (reference sequence). The V end was cut by 4 bases, the J end by 5 bases, with 8 bases between. CDR3 protein: CSATGRETQYF. CDR3 nucleotides: TGCAGTGCTACAGGGAGGGAGACCCAGTACTTC.

Points on this clonotype: In this CDR3 the conserved last residue, phenylalanine or tryptophan, is missing, so a read error is likely. The V and J genes are TRBV12-3 or TRBV12-4 and TRBJ1-1; 7 positions agree with TRBD1. CDR3 size: 13 residues. The V and J ends lost 2 bases and 3 bases, in that order; junction bases with no gene match: 0. Here the CDR3 DNA reads TGTGCCAGCAGTTTAACAGGGGACACTGAAGCTTTCTGT. Its protein product is CASSLTGDTEAFC.

The V call is TRBV6-2 or TRBV6-3, the J call TRBJ1-4; D not resolved. Per the germline V gene, CDR1 is MNHEY and CDR2 is SVGEGT. The CDR3 extends over 12 amino acids. V was shortened by 4 bases and J by 11 bases, with 11 bases between the two germline ends. CDR3 residues: CASSLGSGKLFF. The CDR3 coding sequence is TGTGCCAGCAGTTTGGGGAGTGGGAAACTGTTTTTT.

V is TRBV5-6 and J is TRBJ2-1, with 9 bases matching TRBD2. Germline-derived CDR1 and CDR2 are SGHDT and YYEEEE. Unmatched junction bases numbered 11, after V lost 2 bases and J lost 5 bases. The CDR3 covers 17 residues. The CDR3 loop reads CASSFPGLAVGHNEQFF. In nucleotides, the CDR3 is TGTGCCAGCAGCTTTCCGGGACTAGCAGTCGGACACAATGAGCAGTTCTTC.

The genes are TRBV9 and TRBJ2-1, with D possibly TRBD2 on 5 matching bases. Looked up from germline, CDR1 is SGDLS and CDR2 is YYNGEE. Trimming took 0 bases from V and 2 from J, leaving 15 bases between them. This CDR3 has 17 amino acids. For the CDR3, the DNA is TGTGCCAGCAGCGTAGCCCGGACTTCCCAGGCCTACAATGAGCAGTTCTTC. Residues: CASSVARTSQAYNEQFF.

V and J are TRBV5-1 and TRBJ2-3; no clear D. The V end was cut by 0 bases, the J end by 0 bases, with 8 bases between. The germline V gene has CDR1 SGHRS and CDR2 YFSETQ. There are 15 residues in the CDR3. The CDR3 loop reads CASSLESGSTDTQYF. The CDR3 nucleotides are TGCGCCAGCAGCTTGGAGTCCGGGAGCACAGATACGCAGTATTTT.

This clonotype was observed a few times. CDR3 sequence (DNA): TGTGCCAGCAGCACGCAACTAGCGGGAGAGGGTGAGCAGTTCTTC. Amino acids: CASSTQLAGEGEQFF. The genes are TRBV21-1 and TRBJ2-1; the D call TRBD2 from the table was never checked on the DNA. TRBV21-1 is annotated as a pseudogene. CDR3 length equals 15 residues.

This clonotype was detected a few times. The chain joins TRBV4-3 to TRBJ2-1; D gene uncertain. The germline V gene encodes CDR1 LGHNA and CDR2 YSLEER. CDR3 length equals 14 residues. Trimming left V 1 base short and J 5 bases short, with 9 bases between. The CDR3 sequence is CASSQGVGDNEQFF. CDR3 coding DNA: TGCGCCAGCAGCCAAGGCGTTGGAGACAATGAGCAGTTCTTC.

The chain carries TRBV5-1 and TRBJ2-1; D unresolved. The germline CDR1 and CDR2 sequences are SGHRS and YFSETQ. The CDR3 has 14 residues. Deletions cut 0 bases from V and 5 bases from J, with 9 bases between. CDR3 sequence reads: CASSLVQPDNEQFF. The CDR3 nucleotides are TGCGCCAGCAGCTTGGTGCAGCCAGACAATGAGCAGTTCTTC.

In this sample, this clonotype turned up many times. V gene TRBV6-1 combines with J gene TRBJ2-7; TRBD2 is a possible D gene (5 bases). The CDR3 is made up of 13 amino acids. The germline V gene has CDR1 MNHNS and CDR2 SASEGT. The V end was cut by 0 bases, the J end by 7 bases, with 10 bases between. In DNA form, the CDR3 reads TGTGCCAGCAGTGAAGCGTATAGCGATGAGCAGTACTTC. Translating it yields CASSEAYSDEQYF.

Many counts were recorded for this clonotype. V usage is TRBV29-1 and J usage is TRBJ2-3; TRBD1 might be the D (6 bases). Trimming removed 7 bases at V and 7 bases at J, with 12 bases between. The CDR3 sequence is 11 residues long. Germline V gene lookup returns CDR1 SQVTM and CDR2 ANQGSEA. As DNA, the CDR3 is TGCAGCGGCTCTACAGGGAATACGCAGTATTTT. This codes for CSGSTGNTQYF.